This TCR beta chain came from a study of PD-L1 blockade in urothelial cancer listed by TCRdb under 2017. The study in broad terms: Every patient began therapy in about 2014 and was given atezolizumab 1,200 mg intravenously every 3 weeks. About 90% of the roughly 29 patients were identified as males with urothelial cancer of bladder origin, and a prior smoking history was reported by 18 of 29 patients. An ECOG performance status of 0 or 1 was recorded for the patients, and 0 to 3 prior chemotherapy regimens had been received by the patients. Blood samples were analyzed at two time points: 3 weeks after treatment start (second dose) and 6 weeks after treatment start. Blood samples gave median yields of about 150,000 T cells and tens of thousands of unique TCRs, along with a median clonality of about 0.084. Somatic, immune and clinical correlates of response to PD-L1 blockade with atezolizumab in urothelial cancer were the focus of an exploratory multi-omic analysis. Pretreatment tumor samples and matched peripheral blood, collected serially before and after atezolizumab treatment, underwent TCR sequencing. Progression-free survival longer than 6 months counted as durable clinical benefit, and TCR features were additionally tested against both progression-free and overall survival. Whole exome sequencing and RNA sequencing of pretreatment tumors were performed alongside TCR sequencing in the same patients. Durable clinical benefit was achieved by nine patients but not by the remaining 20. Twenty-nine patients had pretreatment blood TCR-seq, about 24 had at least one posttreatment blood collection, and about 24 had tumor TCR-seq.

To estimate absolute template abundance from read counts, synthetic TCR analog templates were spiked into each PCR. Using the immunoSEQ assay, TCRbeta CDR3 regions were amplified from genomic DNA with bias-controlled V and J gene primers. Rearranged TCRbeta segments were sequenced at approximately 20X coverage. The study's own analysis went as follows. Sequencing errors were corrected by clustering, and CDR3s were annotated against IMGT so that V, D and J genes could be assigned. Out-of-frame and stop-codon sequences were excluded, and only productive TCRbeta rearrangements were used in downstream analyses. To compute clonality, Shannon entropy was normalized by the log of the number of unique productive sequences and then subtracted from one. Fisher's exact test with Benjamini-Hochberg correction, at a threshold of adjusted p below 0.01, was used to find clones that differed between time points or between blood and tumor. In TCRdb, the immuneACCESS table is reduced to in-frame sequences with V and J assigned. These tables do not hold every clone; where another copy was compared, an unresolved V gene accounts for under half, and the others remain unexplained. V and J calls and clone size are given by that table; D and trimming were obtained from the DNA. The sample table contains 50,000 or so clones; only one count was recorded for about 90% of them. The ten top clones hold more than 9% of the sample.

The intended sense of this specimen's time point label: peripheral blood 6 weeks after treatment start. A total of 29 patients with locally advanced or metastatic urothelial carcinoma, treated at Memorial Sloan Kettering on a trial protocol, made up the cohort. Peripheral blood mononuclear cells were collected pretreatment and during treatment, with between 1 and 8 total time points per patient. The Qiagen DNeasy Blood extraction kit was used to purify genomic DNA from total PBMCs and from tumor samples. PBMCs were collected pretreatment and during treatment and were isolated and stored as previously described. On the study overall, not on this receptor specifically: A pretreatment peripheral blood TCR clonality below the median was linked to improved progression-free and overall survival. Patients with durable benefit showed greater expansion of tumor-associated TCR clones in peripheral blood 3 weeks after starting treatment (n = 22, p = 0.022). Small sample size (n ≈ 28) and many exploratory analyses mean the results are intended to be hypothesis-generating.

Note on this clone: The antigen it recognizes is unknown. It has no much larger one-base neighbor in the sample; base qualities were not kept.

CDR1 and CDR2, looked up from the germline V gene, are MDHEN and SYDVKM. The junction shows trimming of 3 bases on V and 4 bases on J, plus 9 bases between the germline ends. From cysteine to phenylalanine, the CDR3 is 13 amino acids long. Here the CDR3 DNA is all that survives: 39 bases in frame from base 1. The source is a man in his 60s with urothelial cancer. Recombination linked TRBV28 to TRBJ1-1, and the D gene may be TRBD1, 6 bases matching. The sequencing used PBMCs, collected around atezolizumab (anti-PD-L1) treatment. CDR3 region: CASSFDRRTEAFF. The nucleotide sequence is TGTGCCAGCAGTTTCGACAGGCGCACTGAAGCTTTCTTT.